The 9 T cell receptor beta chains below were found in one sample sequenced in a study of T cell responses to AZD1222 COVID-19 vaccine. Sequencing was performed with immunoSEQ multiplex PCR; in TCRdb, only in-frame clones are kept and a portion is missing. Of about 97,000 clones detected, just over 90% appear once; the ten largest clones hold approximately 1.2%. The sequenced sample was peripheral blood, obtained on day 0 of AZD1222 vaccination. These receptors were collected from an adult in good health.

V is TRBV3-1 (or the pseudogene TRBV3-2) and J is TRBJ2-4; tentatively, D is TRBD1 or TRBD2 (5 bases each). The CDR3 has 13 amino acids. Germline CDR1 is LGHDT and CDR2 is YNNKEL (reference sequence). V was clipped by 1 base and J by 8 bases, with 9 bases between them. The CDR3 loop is CASSQVGVDIQYF. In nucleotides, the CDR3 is TGTGCCAGCAGCCAAGTGGGGGTAGACATTCAGTACTTC.

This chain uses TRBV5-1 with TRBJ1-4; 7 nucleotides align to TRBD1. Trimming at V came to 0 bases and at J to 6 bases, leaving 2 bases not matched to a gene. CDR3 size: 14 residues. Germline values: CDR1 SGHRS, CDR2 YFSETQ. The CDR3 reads CASSLVGQHEKLFF. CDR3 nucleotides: TGCGCCAGCAGCTTGGTGGGACAGCATGAAAAACTGTTTTTT. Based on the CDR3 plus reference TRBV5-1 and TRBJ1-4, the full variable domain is KAGVTQTPRYLIKTRGQQVTLSCSPISGHRSVSWYQQTPGQGLQFLFEYFSETQRNKGNFPGRFSGRQFSNSRSEMNVSTLELGDSALYLCASSLVGQHEKLFFGSGTQLSVL.

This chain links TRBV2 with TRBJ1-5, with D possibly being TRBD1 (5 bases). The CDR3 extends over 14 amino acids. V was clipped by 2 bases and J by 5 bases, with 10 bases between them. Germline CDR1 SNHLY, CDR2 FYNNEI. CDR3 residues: CASSEYGGDQPQHF. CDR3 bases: TGTGCCAGCAGTGAATATGGAGGGGATCAGCCCCAGCATTTT.

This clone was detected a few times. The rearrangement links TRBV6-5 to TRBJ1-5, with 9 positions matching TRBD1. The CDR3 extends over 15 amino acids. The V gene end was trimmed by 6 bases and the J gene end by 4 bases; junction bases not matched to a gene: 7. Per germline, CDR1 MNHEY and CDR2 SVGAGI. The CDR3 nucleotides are TGTGCCAGCAGAGGCCGGGACAGGGAAAATCAGCCCCAGCATTTT. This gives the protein CASRGRDRENQPQHF.

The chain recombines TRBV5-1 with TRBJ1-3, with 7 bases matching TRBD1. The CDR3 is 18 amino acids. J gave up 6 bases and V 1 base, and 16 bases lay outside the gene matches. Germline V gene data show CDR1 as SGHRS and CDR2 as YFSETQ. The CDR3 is CASSLILEDDRVENTIYF. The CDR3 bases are TGCGCCAGCAGCTTGATCTTGGAGGACGACAGGGTCGAAAACACCATATATTTT.

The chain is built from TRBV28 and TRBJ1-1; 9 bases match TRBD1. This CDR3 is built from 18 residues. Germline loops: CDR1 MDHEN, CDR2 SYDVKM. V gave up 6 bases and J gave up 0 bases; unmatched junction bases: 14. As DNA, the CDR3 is TGTGCCAGCAGACGAACAGGGGGCCTCTTCCGGATGAACACTGAAGCTTTCTTT. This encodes CASRRTGGLFRMNTEAFF.

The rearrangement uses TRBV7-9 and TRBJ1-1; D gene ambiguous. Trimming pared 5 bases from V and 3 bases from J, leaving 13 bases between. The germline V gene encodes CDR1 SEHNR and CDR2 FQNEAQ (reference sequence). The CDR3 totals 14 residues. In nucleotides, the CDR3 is TGTGCCAGCAGCGTAACCACTTCGGACACTGAAGCTTTCTTT. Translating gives CASSVTTSDTEAFF.

The CDR3 is CASRLEEGNSPLHF. Written as DNA, the CDR3 is TGTGCCAGCAGGCTTGAAGAGGGGAATTCACCCCTCCACTTT. The chain employs TRBV28 and TRBJ1-6; weak D call: TRBD1 (5 bases). Germline lookup yields CDR1 MDHEN and CDR2 SYDVKM. V was clipped by 6 bases and J by 7 bases, with 13 bases between them. The length of the CDR3 is 14 residues.

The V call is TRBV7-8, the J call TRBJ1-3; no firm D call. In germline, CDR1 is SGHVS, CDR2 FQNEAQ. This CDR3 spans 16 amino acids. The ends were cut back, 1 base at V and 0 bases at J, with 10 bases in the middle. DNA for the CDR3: TGTGCCAGCAGCTTAGTTGAGGGTGACTCTGGAAACACCATATATTTT. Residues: CASSLVEGDSGNTIYF. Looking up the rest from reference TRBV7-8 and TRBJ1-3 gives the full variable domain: GAGVSQSPRYKVAKRGQDVALRCDPISGHVSLFWYQQALGQGPEFLTYFQNEAQLDKSGLPSDRFFAERPEGSVSTLKIQRTQQEDSAVYLCASSLVEGDSGNTIYFGEGSWLTVV.